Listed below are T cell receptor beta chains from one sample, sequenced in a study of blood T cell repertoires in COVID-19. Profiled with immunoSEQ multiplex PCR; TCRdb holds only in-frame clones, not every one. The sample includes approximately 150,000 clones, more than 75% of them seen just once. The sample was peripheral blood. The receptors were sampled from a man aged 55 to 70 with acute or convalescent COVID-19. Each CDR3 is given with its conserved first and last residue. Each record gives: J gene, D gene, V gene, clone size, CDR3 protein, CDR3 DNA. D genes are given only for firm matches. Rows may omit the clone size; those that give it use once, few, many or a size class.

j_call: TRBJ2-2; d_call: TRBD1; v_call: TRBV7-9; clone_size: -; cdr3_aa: CASSSQGADTGELFF; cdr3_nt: TGTGCCAGCAGCTCACAGGGGGCGGACACCGGGGAGCTGTTTTTT
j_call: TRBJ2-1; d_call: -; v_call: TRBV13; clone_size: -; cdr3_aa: CASSLRGFYNEQFF; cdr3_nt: TGTGCCAGCAGCTTAAGGGGTTTCTACAATGAGCAGTTCTTC
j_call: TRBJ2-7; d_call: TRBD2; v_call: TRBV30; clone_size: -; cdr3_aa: CAWSVPGTIPTYEQYF; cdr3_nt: TGTGCCTGGAGTGTCCCCGGGACTATCCCGACCTACGAGCAGTACTTC
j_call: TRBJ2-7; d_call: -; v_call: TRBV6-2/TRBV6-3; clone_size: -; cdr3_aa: CASSTPTGSLYF; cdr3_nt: TGTGCCAGCAGTACCCCGACAGGATCTCTGTACTTC
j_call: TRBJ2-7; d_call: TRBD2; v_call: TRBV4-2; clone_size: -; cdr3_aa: CASSQVGLAGTYEQYF; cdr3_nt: TGTGCCAGCAGCCAGGTAGGACTAGCGGGAACGTACGAGCAGTACTTC
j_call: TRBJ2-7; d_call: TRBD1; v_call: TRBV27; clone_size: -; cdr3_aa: CASSAGTGGRYEQYF; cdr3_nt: TGTGCCAGCAGTGCCGGGACAGGGGGTAGGTACGAGCAGTACTTC
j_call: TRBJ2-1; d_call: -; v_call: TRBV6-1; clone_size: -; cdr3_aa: CASSDRDMGYNEQFF; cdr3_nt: TGTGCCAGCAGTGACCGGGACATGGGGTACAATGAGCAGTTCTTC
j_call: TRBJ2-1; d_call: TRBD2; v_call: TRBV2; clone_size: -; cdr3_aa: CASSQLAGINEQFF; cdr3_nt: TGTGCCAGCAGTCAGCTAGCGGGAATAAATGAGCAGTTCTTC
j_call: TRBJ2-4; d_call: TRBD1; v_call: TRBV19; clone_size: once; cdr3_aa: CASSNSGGKNIQYF; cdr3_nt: TGTGCCAGTAGTAACTCAGGGGGCAAAAACATTCAGTACTTC
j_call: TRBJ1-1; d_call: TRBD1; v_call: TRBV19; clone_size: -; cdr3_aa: CASSLGQGLFAEAFF; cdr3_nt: TGTGCCAGTAGCCTGGGACAGGGCTTGTTCGCTGAAGCTTTCTTT
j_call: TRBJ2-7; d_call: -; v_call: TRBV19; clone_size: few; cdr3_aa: CASSIGNSGYEQYF; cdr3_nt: TGTGCCAGTAGTATAGGAAATAGCGGCTACGAGCAGTACTTC
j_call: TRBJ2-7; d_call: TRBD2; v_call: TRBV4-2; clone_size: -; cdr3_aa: CASSAKAGLAGVEQYF; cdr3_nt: TGTGCCAGCAGCGCAAAGGCCGGACTAGCGGGAGTAGAGCAGTACTTC
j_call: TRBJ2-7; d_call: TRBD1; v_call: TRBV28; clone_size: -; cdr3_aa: CASSSGTGGSLYEQYF; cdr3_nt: TGTGCCAGCAGTTCCGGGACAGGGGGCTCCCTCTACGAGCAGTACTTC
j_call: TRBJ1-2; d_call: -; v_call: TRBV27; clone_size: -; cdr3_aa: CASATGQYGYTF; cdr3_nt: TGTGCCAGCGCTACAGGGCAATATGGCTACACCTTC
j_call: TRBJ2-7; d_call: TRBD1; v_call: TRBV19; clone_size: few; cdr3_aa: CASSNSGQGASYEQYF; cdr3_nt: TGTGCCAGTAGTAACTCGGGACAGGGGGCTTCCTACGAGCAGTACTTC
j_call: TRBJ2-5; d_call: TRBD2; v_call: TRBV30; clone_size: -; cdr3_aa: CAWSVASGRAGTQYF; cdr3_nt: TGTGCCTGGAGTGTAGCTAGCGGGAGGGCCGGGACCCAGTACTTC
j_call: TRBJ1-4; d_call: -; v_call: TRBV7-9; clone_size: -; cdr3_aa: CASSVIQGQFEKLFF; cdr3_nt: TGTGCCAGCTCGGTCATTCAGGGGCAATTTGAAAAACTGTTTTTT
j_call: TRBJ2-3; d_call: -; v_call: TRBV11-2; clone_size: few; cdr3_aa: CASSSPGPTQYF; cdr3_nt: TGTGCCAGCAGCTCCCCGGGTCCTACGCAGTATTTT